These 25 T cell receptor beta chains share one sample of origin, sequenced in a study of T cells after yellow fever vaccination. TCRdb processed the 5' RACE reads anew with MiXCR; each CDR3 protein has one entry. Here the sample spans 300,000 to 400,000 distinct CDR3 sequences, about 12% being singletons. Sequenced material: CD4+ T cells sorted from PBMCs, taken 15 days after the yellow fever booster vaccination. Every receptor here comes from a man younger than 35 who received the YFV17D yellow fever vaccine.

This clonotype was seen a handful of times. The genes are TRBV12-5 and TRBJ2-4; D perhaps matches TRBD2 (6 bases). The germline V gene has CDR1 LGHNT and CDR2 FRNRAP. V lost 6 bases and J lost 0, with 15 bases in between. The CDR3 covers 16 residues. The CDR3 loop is CASGRDSKLAKNIQYF. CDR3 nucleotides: TGTGCTAGTGGCCGGGACTCCAAACTAGCCAAAAACATTCAGTACTTC.

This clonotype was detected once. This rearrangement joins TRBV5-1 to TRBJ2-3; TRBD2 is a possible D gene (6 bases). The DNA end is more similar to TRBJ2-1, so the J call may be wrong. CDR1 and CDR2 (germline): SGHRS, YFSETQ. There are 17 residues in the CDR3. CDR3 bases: TGCGCCAGCAGCTTGGCCCTATCAGCGGGCTTATACAATGAGCAGTTCTTC. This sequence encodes CASSLALSAGLYNEQFF.

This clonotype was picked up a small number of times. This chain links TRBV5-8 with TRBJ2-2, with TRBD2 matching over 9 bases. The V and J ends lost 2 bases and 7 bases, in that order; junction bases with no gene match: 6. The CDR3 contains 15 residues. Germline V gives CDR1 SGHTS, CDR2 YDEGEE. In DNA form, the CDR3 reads TGTGCCAGCAGCTTCTCCCTAGCGGGGATCGGGGAGCTGTTTTTT. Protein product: CASSFSLAGIGELFF.

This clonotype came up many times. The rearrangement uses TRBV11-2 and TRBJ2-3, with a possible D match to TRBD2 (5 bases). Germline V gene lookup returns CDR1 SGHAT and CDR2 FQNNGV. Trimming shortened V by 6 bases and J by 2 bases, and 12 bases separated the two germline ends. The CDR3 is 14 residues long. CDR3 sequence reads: CASSWGVLTDTQYF. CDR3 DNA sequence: TGTGCCAGCAGTTGGGGAGTGCTCACAGATACGCAGTATTTT.

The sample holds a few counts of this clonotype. The DNA for the CDR3 is TGTGCCAGCAGCCAACGACAGGCTTACTACGAGCAGTACTTC. This codes for CASSQRQAYYEQYF. The chain links TRBV21-1 to TRBJ2-7; the table's D gene call, TRBD1, was not cross checked with the DNA. TRBV21-1 constitutes a pseudogene. The CDR3 is 14 residues long.

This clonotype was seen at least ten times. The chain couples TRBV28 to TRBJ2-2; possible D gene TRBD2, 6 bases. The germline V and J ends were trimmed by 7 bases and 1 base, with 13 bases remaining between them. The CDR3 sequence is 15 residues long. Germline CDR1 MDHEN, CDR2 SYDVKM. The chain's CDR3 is CASTWRGLNTGELFF. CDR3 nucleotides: TGTGCCAGCACCTGGAGGGGCCTGAACACCGGGGAGCTGTTTTTT.

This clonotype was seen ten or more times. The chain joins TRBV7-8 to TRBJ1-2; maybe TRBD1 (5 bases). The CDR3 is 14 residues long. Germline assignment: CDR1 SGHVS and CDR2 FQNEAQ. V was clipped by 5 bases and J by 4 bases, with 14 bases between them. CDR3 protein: CASSVDPGLYGYTF. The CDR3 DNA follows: TGTGCCAGCAGCGTCGACCCAGGGCTCTATGGCTACACCTTC.

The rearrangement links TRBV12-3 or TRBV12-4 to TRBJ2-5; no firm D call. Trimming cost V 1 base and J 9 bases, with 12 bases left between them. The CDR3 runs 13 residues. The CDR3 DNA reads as TGTGCCAGCAGTTTAGGGCATCCGATGGCCCAGTACTTC. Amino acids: CASSLGHPMAQYF.

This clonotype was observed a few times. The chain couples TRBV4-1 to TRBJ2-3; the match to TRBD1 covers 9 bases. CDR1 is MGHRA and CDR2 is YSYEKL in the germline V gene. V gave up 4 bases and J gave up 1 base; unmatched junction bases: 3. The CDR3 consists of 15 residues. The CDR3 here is CASSRRDRGTDTQYF. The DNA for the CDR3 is TGCGCCAGCAGCCGCCGGGACAGGGGCACAGATACGCAGTATTTT.

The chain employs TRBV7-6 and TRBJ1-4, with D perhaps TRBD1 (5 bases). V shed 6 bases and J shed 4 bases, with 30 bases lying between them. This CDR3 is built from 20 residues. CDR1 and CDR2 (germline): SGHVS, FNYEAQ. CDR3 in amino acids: CASRLRAPGTPRSVNEKLFF. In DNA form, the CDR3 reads TGTGCCAGCAGGTTACGGGCTCCCGGGACTCCGCGGTCGGTTAATGAAAAACTGTTTTTT.

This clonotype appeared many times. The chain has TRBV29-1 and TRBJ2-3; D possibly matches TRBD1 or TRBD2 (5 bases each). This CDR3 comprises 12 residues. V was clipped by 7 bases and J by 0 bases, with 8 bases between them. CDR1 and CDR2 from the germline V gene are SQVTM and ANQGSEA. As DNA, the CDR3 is TGCAGCGGGGACGCTAGCACAGATACGCAGTATTTT. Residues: CSGDASTDTQYF.

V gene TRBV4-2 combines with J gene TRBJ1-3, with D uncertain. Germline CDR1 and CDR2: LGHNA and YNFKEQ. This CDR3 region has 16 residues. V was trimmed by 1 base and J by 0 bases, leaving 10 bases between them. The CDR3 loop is CASSQGGGYSGNTIYF. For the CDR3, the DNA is TGTGCCAGCAGCCAAGGAGGCGGATACTCTGGAAACACCATATATTTT.

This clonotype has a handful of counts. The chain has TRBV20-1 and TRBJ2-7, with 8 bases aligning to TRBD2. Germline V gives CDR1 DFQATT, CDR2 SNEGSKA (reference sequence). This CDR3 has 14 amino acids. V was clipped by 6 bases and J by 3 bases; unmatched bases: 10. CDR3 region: CSARPGLGNYEQYF. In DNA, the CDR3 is TGCAGTGCCAGGCCGGGACTAGGGAACTACGAGCAGTACTTC.

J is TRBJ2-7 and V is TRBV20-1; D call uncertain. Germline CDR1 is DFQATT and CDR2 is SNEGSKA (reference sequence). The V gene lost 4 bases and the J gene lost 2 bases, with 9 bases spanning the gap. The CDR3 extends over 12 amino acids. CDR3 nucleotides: TGCAGTGCTAATACGGGTCCCTACGAGCAGTACGTC. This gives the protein CSANTGPYEQYV.

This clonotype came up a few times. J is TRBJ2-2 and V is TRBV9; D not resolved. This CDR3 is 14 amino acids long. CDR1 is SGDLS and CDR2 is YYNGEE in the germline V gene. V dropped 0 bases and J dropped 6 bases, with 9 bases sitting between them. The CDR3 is CASSVEPPPGELFF. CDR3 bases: TGTGCCAGCAGCGTAGAGCCTCCGCCCGGGGAGCTGTTTTTT. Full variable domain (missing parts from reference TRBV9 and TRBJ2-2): DSGVTQTPKHLITATGQRVTLRCSPRSGDLSVYWYQQSLDQGLQFLIQYYNGEERAKGNILERFSAQQFPDLHSELNLSSLELGDSALYFCASSVEPPPGELFFGEGSRLTVL.

CDR3 amino acids: CSVVRTEAFF. As DNA, the CDR3 is TGCAGCGTTGTAAGGACTGAAGCTTTCTTT. The rearrangement joins TRBV29-1 to TRBJ1-1, with D uncertain. With 4 bases removed from V and 5 bases from J, the gap between germline ends came to 5 bases. The CDR3 loop spans 10 amino acids. Germline V CDR1 and CDR2: SQVTM, ANQGSEA.

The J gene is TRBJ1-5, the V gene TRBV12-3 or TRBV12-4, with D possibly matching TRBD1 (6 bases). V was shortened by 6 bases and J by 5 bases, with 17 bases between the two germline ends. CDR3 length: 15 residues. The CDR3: CASSFDGGVYQPQHF. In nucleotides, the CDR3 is TGTGCCAGCAGCTTCGACGGGGGCGTATATCAGCCCCAGCATTTT.

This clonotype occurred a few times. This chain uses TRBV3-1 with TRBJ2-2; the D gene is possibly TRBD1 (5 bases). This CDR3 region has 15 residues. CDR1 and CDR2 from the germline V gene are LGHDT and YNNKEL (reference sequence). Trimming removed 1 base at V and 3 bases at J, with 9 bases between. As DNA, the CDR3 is TGTGCCAGCAGCCAAGTTGGCAGGGACACCGGGGAGCTGTTTTTT. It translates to CASSQVGRDTGELFF.

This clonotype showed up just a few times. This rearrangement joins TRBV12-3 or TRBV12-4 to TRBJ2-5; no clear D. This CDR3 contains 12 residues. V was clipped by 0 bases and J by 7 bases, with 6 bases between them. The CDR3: CASSLAIGTQYF. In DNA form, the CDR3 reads TGTGCCAGCAGTTTAGCCATCGGGACCCAGTACTTC.

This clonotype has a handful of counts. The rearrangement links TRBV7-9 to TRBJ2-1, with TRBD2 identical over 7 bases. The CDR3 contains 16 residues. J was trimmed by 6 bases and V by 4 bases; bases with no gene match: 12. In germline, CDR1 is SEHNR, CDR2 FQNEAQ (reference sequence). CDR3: CASSSLTSRAGNEQFF. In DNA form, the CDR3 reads TGTGCCAGCAGCTCGCTGACTAGCAGAGCGGGCAATGAGCAGTTCTTC.

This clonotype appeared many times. CDR3 in DNA: TGCAGTGCTGAAAAAGGACGCGAGACCCAGTACTTC. Amino acids: CSAEKGRETQYF. This chain connects TRBV20-1 to TRBJ2-5; D gene uncertain. The germline CDR1 and CDR2 sequences are DFQATT and SNEGSKA (reference sequence). The CDR3 runs to 12 residues. With 5 bases removed from V and 5 bases from J, the gap between germline ends came to 12 bases.

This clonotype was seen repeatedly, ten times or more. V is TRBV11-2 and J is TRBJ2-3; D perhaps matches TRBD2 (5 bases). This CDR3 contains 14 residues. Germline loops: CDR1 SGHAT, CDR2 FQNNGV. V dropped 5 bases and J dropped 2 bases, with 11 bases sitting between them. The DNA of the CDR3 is TGTGCCAGCAGCGTCGGGGATAACACAGATACGCAGTATTTT. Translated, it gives CASSVGDNTDTQYF.

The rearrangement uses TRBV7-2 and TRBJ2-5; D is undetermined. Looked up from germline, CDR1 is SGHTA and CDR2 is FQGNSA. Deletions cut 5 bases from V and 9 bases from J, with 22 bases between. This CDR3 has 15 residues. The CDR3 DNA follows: TGTGCCAGCAGCCTGGAATCGTGGCTCGGAAAGGCCCAGTACTTC. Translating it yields CASSLESWLGKAQYF.

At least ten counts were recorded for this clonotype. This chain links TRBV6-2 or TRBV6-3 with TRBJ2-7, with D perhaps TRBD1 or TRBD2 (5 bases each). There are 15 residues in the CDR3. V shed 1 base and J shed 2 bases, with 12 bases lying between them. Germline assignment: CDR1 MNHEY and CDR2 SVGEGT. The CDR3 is CASSYWGTDPYEQYF. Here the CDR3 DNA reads TGTGCCAGCAGTTACTGGGGGACGGATCCCTACGAGCAGTACTTC.

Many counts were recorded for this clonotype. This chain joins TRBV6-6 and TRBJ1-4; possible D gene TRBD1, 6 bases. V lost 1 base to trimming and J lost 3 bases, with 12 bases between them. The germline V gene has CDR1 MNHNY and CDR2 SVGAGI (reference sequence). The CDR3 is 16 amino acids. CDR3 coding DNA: TGTGCCAGCAGTTACTTCTCGGCAGGGGCTAATGAAAAACTGTTTTTT. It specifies CASSYFSAGANEKLFF.